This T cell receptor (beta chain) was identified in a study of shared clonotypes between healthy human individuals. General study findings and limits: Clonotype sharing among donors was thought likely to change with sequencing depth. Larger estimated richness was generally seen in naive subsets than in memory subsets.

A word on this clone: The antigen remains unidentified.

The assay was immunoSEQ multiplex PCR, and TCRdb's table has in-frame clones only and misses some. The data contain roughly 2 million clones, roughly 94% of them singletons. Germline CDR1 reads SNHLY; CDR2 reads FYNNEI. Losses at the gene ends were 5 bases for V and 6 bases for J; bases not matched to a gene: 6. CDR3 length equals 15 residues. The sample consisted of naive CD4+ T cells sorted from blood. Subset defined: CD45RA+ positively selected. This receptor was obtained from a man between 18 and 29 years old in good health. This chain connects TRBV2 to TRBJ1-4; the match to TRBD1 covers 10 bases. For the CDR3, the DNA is TGTGCCAGCAGTTGGACAGGGGGTAAAGATGAAAAACTGTTTTTT. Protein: CASSWTGGKDEKLFF.